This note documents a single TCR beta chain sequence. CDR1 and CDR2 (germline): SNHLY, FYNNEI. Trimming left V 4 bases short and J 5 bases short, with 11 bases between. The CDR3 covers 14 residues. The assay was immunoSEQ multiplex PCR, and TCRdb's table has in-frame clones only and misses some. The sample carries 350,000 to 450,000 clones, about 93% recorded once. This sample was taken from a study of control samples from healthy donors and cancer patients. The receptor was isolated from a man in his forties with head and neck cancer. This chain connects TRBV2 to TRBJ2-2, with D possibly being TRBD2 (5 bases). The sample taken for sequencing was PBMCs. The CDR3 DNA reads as TGTGCCAGCAGTGGAGGGTACGGGACCGGGGAGCTGTTTTTT. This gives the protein CASSGGYGTGELFF. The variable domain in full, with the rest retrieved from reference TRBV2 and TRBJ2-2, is EPEVTQTPSHQVTQMGQEVILRCVPISNHLYFYWYRQILGQKVEFLVSFYNNEISEKSEIFDDQFSVERPDGSNFTLKIRSTKLEDSAMYFCASSGGYGTGELFFGEGSRLTVL.